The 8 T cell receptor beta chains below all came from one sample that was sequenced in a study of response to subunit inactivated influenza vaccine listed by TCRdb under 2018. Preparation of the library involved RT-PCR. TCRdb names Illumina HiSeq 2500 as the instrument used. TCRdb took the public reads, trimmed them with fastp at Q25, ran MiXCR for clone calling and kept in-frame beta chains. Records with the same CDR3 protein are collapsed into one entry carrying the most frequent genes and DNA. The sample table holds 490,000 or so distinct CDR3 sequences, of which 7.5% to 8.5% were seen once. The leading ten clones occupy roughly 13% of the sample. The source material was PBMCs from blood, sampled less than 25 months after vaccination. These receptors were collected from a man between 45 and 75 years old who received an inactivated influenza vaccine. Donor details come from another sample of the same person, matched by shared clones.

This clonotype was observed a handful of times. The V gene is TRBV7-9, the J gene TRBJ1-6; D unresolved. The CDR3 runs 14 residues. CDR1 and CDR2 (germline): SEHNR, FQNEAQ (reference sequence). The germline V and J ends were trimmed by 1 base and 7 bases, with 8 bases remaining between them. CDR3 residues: CASSLVVGNSPLHF. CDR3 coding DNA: TGTGCCAGCAGCTTAGTTGTTGGCAATTCACCCCTCCACTTT.

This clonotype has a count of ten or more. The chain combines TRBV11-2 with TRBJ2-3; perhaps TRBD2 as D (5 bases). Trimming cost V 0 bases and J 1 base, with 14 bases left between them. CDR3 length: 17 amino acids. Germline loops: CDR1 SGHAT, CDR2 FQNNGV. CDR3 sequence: CASSLDLFRRGTDTQYF. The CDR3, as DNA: TGTGCCAGCAGCTTAGATCTTTTTAGGCGGGGCACAGATACGCAGTATTTT.

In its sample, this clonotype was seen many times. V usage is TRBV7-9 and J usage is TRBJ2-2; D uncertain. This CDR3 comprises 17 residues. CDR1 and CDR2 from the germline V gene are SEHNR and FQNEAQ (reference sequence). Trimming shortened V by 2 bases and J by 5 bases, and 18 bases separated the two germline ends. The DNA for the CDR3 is TGTGCCAGCAGCTTAATTGGAATCTTAACTACAACCGGGGAGCTGTTTTTT. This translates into CASSLIGILTTTGELFF. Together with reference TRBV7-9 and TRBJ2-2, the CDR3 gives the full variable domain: DTGVSQNPRHKITKRGQNVTFRCDPISEHNRLYWYRQTLGQGPEFLTYFQNEAQLEKSRLLSDRFSAERPKGSFSTLEIQRTEQGDSAMYLCASSLIGILTTTGELFFGEGSRLTVL.

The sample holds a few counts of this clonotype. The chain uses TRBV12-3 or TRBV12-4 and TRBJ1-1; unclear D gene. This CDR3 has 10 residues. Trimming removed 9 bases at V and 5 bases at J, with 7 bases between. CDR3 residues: CASGVTEAFF. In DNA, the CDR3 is TGTGCCAGTGGGGTGACTGAAGCTTTCTTT.

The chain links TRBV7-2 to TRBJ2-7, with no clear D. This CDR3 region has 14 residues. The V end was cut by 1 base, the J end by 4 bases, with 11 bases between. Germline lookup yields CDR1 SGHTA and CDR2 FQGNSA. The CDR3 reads CASSLDVSRYEQYF. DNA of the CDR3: TGTGCCAGCAGCTTAGACGTGAGTCGATACGAGCAGTACTTC.

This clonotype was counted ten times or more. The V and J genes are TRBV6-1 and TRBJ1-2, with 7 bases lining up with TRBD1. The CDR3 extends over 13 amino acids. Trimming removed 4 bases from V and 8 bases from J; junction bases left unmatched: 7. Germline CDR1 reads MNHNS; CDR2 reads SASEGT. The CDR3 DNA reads TGTGCCAGCAGTGGACAGGGCTTGGGAGGCTACACCTTC. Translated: CASSGQGLGGYTF.

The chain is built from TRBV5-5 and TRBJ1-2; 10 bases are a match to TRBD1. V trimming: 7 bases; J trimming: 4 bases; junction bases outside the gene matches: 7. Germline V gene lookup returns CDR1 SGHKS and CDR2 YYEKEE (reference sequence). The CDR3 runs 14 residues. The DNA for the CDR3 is TGTGCCAGCCACTTGGACAGGGGGTTCTATGGCTACACCTTC. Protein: CASHLDRGFYGYTF.

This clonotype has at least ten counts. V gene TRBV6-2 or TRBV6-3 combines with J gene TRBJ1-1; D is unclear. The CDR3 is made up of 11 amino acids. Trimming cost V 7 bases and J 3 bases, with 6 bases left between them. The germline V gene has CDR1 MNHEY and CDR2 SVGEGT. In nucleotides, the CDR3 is TGTGCCAGCATAAGGTACACTGAAGCTTTCTTT. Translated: CASIRYTEAFF.